Each of the 27 T cell receptor beta chains below was sequenced from the same sample in a study of cytomegalovirus exposure and HLA in healthy donors. The protocol was immunoSEQ multiplex PCR, while the TCRdb copy is restricted to in-frame clones and leaves out a portion. Altogether 240,000 or so clones are present, around 86% being singletons, with the ten largest covering roughly 1.2%. The sequencing input was PBMCs. The source of these receptors is a woman aged 30 to 39 in good health and CMV-seropositive.

The chain recombines TRBV5-1 with TRBJ2-5; 7 nucleotides align to TRBD1. Germline CDR1 is SGHRS and CDR2 is YFSETQ. The length of the CDR3 is 16 residues. Trimming at V came to 4 bases and at J to 5 bases, leaving 14 bases not matched to a gene. CDR3 sequence (DNA): TGCGCCAGCAGCCCACAAGGAGAGGGGGCCGTGGAGACCCAGTACTTC. Its translation is CASSPQGEGAVETQYF.

The gene calls are TRBV2 and TRBJ2-7; no definite D call. V lost 7 bases to trimming and J lost 3 bases, with 7 bases between them. CDR3 length: 11 amino acids. CDR1 is SNHLY and CDR2 is FYNNEI in the germline V gene. CDR3 bases: TGTGCCAGCAAGCCAAACTACGAGCAGTACTTC. This codes for CASKPNYEQYF.

CDR3 sequence: CASSPLPGQGADYGYTF. CDR3 bases: TGTGCCAGTAGTCCTTTACCGGGACAGGGGGCGGACTATGGCTACACCTTC. The chain couples TRBV19 to TRBJ1-2; 12 bases are a match to TRBD1. V shed 5 bases, J shed 3 bases, and the junction held 10 bases outside the gene matches. The CDR3 has 17 amino acids. In germline, CDR1 is LNHDA, CDR2 SQIVND (reference sequence).

The rearrangement joins TRBV9 to TRBJ1-1; D possibly corresponds to TRBD1 (6 bases). The CDR3 totals 14 residues. The V gene lost 0 bases and the J gene lost 1 base, with 7 bases spanning the gap. Germline loops: CDR1 SGDLS, CDR2 YYNGEE. CDR3 loop: CASSVAQGNTEAFF. DNA of the CDR3: TGTGCCAGCAGCGTAGCACAGGGGAACACTGAAGCTTTCTTT.

This clone was recorded only once. This chain links TRBV9 with TRBJ2-4; possible D gene TRBD2, 5 bases. This CDR3 comprises 18 residues. CDR1 and CDR2 from the germline V gene are SGDLS and YYNGEE. V gave up 0 bases and J gave up 0 bases, with 16 bases separating them. CDR3 nucleotide sequence: TGTGCCAGCAGCGTAGGCCCCCTGAGGGCCGTAGCCAAAAACATTCAGTACTTC. It specifies CASSVGPLRAVAKNIQYF.

The rearrangement links TRBV28 to TRBJ2-3; D gene uncertain. The CDR3 runs to 12 residues. Germline V gene lookup returns CDR1 MDHEN and CDR2 SYDVKM. V shed 6 bases and J shed 0 bases, with 4 bases lying between them. The CDR3 loop is CASSLSTDTQYF. The CDR3 nucleotides read TGTGCCAGCAGCTTGAGCACAGATACGCAGTATTTT.

The chain uses TRBV2 and TRBJ1-4, with TRBD1 as a possible D gene (6 bases). The CDR3 length is 14 residues. Germline CDR1 reads SNHLY; CDR2 reads FYNNEI. The V end was cut by 8 bases, the J end by 6 bases, with 16 bases between. CDR3 DNA: TGTGCCAGCGAGGTGGATGAGGGGGATGAAAAACTGTTTTTT. Translation gives CASEVDEGDEKLFF.

The chain links TRBV27 to TRBJ2-7; 8 bases fit TRBD1. The CDR3 has 15 amino acids. V lost 5 bases to trimming and J lost 2 bases; unmatched junction nucleotides: 8. Per germline, CDR1 MNHEY and CDR2 SMNVEV (reference sequence). CDR3 sequence reads: CASSEQTGAPYEQYF. CDR3 bases: TGTGCCAGCAGTGAGCAGACAGGGGCCCCCTACGAGCAGTACTTC.

This clone was seen only a few times. The genes are TRBV27 and TRBJ1-2; D might be TRBD1 (5 bases). From germline, CDR1 is MNHEY and CDR2 SMNVEV (reference sequence). Between the trimmed V and J ends, which lost 1 base and 2 bases, there was a span of 23 bases. The CDR3 is 19 residues long. The CDR3 DNA follows: TGTGCCAGCAGTTTATTTTCATGGGCAAGGGAGGGGAAGAACTATGGCTACACCTTC. It codes for CASSLFSWAREGKNYGYTF.

V and J are TRBV7-2 and TRBJ2-1, with 9 bases fitting TRBD2. Per the germline V gene, CDR1 is SGHTA and CDR2 is FQGNSA. The CDR3 runs to 16 residues. J gave up 7 bases and V 1 base, and 8 bases lay outside the gene matches. The CDR3, as DNA: TGTGCCAGCAGCTTAGGGGTGGGACTAGCCTCAAATGAGCAGTTCTTC. As protein: CASSLGVGLASNEQFF.

The chain is built from TRBV9 and TRBJ1-3; no clear D. Trimming pared 5 bases from V and 7 bases from J, leaving 16 bases between. CDR3 size: 14 residues. The V gene's germline CDR1 is SGDLS and CDR2 YYNGEE. The CDR3 loop reads CASSSSRVFNTIYF. The CDR3 DNA follows: TGTGCCAGCAGTTCCTCGCGGGTTTTCAACACCATATATTTT. The variable domain in full, with the rest retrieved from reference TRBV9 and TRBJ1-3, is DSGVTQTPKHLITATGQRVTLRCSPRSGDLSVYWYQQSLDQGLQFLIQYYNGEERAKGNILERFSAQQFPDLHSELNLSSLELGDSALYFCASSSSRVFNTIYFGEGSWLTVV.

The V and J genes are TRBV4-1 and TRBJ1-1; no firm D call. The germline V gene has CDR1 MGHRA and CDR2 YSYEKL. This CDR3 comprises 15 residues. The V gene lost 4 bases and the J gene lost 1 base, with 13 bases spanning the gap. In nucleotides, the CDR3 is TGCGCCAGCAGCCCATCGCTAAACAGGAACACTGAAGCTTTCTTT. Its translation is CASSPSLNRNTEAFF.

Remarks on this clone: The sample carries other DNA sequences with the same CDR3. V and J are TRBV4-1 and TRBJ2-7; D may be TRBD2 (5 bases). CDR3 length: 14 residues. V shed 0 bases and J shed 4 bases, with 10 bases lying between them. CDR1 and CDR2 from the germline V gene are MGHRA and YSYEKL. CDR3 in amino acids: CASSQELSGYEQYF. The CDR3 coding sequence is TGCGCCAGCAGCCAAGAATTGTCGGGGTACGAGCAGTACTTC.

J is TRBJ2-5 and V is TRBV5-4, with 9 bases matching TRBD1. Germline assignment: CDR1 SGHNT and CDR2 YYREEE (reference sequence). V was clipped by 4 bases and J by 1 base; unmatched bases: 5. The CDR3 covers 15 residues. The CDR3 spells CASSPRTGAQETQYF. CDR3 nucleotide sequence: TGTGCCAGCAGCCCCAGGACAGGGGCCCAAGAGACCCAGTACTTC.

The CDR3 loop reads CASSLSGGISGNTIYF. The CDR3 coding sequence is TGCGCCAGCAGCTTGTCAGGGGGAATCTCTGGAAACACCATATATTTT. The V gene is TRBV5-1, the J gene TRBJ1-3; 7 bases map to TRBD1. After removal of 1 base from V and 0 bases from J, the junction contained 4 bases not matched to a gene. Germline CDR1 SGHRS, CDR2 YFSETQ. CDR3 length equals 16 residues. Supplemented by reference TRBV5-1 and TRBJ1-3, the full variable domain reads KAGVTQTPRYLIKTRGQQVTLSCSPISGHRSVSWYQQTPGQGLQFLFEYFSETQRNKGNFPGRFSGRQFSNSRSEMNVSTLELGDSALYLCASSLSGGISGNTIYFGEGSWLTVV.

The CDR3 loop is CASSVSWGDSYNEQFF. The CDR3 coding sequence is TGTGCCAGCAGTGTTAGTTGGGGGGACTCCTACAATGAGCAGTTCTTC. The genes are TRBV6-1 and TRBJ2-1, with D possibly being TRBD2 (6 bases). V was cut by 4 bases and J by 0 bases, with 13 bases left in between. The CDR3 sequence is 16 residues long. Germline V gene lookup returns CDR1 MNHNS and CDR2 SASEGT.

V is TRBV28 and J is TRBJ2-7, with TRBD1 matching 7 bases. The CDR3 contains 13 residues. The V and J ends lost 8 bases and 6 bases, in that order; junction bases with no gene match: 10. Germline lookup yields CDR1 MDHEN and CDR2 SYDVKM. The CDR3 loop is CASGGPRGFEQYF. Here the CDR3 DNA reads TGTGCCAGCGGTGGACCCAGGGGGTTCGAGCAGTACTTC.

This clone has more than one count but fewer than ten. The V call is TRBV7-8, the J call TRBJ1-1; D is perhaps TRBD1 (5 bases). Trimming removed 3 bases from V and 4 bases from J, with 9 bases in between. The CDR3 contains 13 residues. The germline gives CDR1 SGHVS, CDR2 FQNEAQ. Here the CDR3 DNA reads TGTGCCAGCAGCTTGACAGAGAGCACTGAAGCTTTCTTT. Protein product: CASSLTESTEAFF.

The genes are TRBV14 and TRBJ2-7; 11 bases agree with TRBD1. Germline assignment: CDR1 SGHDN and CDR2 FVKESK. V gave up 3 bases and J gave up 6 bases; unmatched junction bases: 7. CDR3 size: 15 residues. The DNA for the CDR3 is TGTGCCAGCAGCCACCCGGGACAGGGGGTGGTCGAGCAGTACTTC. Its protein product is CASSHPGQGVVEQYF.

The V call is TRBV2, the J call TRBJ1-2; 7 bases are shared with TRBD1. Germline-derived CDR1 and CDR2 are SNHLY and FYNNEI. J gave up 0 bases and V 6 bases, and 7 bases lay outside the gene matches. The CDR3 consists of 15 residues. This chain's CDR3 is CASRDDRVTNYGYTF. CDR3 coding DNA: TGTGCCAGCAGGGATGACAGGGTTACTAACTATGGCTACACCTTC.

This clone showed up just a few times. The rearrangement uses TRBV2 and TRBJ1-1; 9 bases map to TRBD1. The CDR3 consists of 13 residues. Germline CDR1 reads SNHLY; CDR2 reads FYNNEI. Losses at the gene ends were 7 bases for V and 4 bases for J; bases not matched to a gene: 4. The CDR3 loop reads CASMTGGITEAFF. The CDR3 nucleotides read TGTGCCAGCATGACAGGGGGTATCACTGAAGCTTTCTTT.

The chain recombines TRBV2 with TRBJ2-5; 8 bases match TRBD1. The J call could be wrong; TRBJ2-7 is a better fit for the DNA end. Germline V gives CDR1 SNHLY, CDR2 FYNNEI. The CDR3 covers 15 residues. DNA for the CDR3: TGTGCCAGCAGTGGGGTGACAGGGGCTAGCTACGAGCAGTACTTC. Its translation: CASSGVTGASYEQYF.

The rearrangement links TRBV29-1 to TRBJ1-1; D ambiguous. V lost 2 bases and J 2 bases, leaving 6 bases between the germline ends. CDR3 length: 12 amino acids. CDR1 is SQVTM, CDR2 ANQGSEA, per germline. The CDR3 DNA is TGCAGCGTTGAATCGGGAAACACTGAAGCTTTCTTT. Its protein is CSVESGNTEAFF.

The chain is built from TRBV6-5 and TRBJ2-7, with 8 bases lining up with TRBD2. The junction had 5 bases not matched to a gene; V was cut back by 5 bases and J by 5 bases. The CDR3 is 13 amino acids. Germline CDR1 MNHEY, CDR2 SVGAGI. The CDR3 protein is CASSTGGGHEQYF. CDR3 bases: TGTGCCAGCAGTACCGGGGGGGGCCACGAGCAGTACTTC.

The genes are TRBV29-1 and TRBJ1-2; 10 bases map to TRBD1. V trimming: 6 bases; J trimming: 8 bases; junction bases outside the gene matches: 6. This CDR3 is built from 12 residues. Germline-derived CDR1 and CDR2 are SQVTM and ANQGSEA. The CDR3 region has the DNA TGCAGCGTCCCGGACAGGGGGGAGGGCTACACCTTC. Its protein is CSVPDRGEGYTF.

In its sample, this clone was seen once. The chain has TRBV11-2 and TRBJ2-1; D call uncertain. From germline, CDR1 is SGHAT and CDR2 FQNNGV. This CDR3 is 14 amino acids long. Trimming stripped 5 bases from V and 6 bases from J, with 14 bases between. The CDR3 is CASSPAQYSNEQFF. Here the CDR3 DNA reads TGTGCCAGCAGCCCCGCGCAGTACAGCAATGAGCAGTTCTTC. The full variable domain, completed using reference TRBV11-2 and TRBJ2-1, is EAGVAQSPRYKIIEKRQSVAFWCNPISGHATLYWYQQILGQGPKLLIQFQNNGVVDDSQLPKDRFSAERLKGVDSTLKIQPAKLEDSAVYLCASSPAQYSNEQFFGPGTRLTVL.

The chain has TRBV2 and TRBJ2-7; 8 nucleotides align to TRBD2. The CDR3 has 15 residues. From germline, CDR1 is SNHLY and CDR2 FYNNEI. The V gene end was trimmed by 6 bases and the J gene end by 3 bases; junction bases not matched to a gene: 10. The CDR3 here is CASSGGGRSIYEQYF. Here the CDR3 DNA reads TGTGCCAGCAGCGGGGGGGGCCGGTCCATCTACGAGCAGTACTTC. Drawing the rest from reference TRBV2 and TRBJ2-7, the complete variable domain is EPEVTQTPSHQVTQMGQEVILRCVPISNHLYFYWYRQILGQKVEFLVSFYNNEISEKSEIFDDQFSVERPDGSNFTLKIRSTKLEDSAMYFCASSGGGRSIYEQYFGPGTRLTVT.